These 24 T cell receptor beta chains were all obtained from the same sample, sequenced in a study of molecular identifiers for immune sequencing clone quantification. TCRdb redid the calling of the PCR reads with MiXCR, one entry per CDR3 protein. Found here are around 480,000 distinct CDR3 sequences, roughly 26% of them singletons; the top ten hold over 0.6%. The specimen was naive CD8+ T cells from blood, with Jurkat cell RNA spiked in. Subset reported: FACS-sorted CD8+CD4-CCR7+CD45RA+ naive T cells. These receptors all come from a human donor in good health. Some libraries in this study had Jurkat cell RNA spiked in.

This clonotype was observed many times. V usage is TRBV12-3 or TRBV12-4 and J usage is TRBJ1-1; weak D call: TRBD1 (5 bases). The germline V and J ends were trimmed by 5 bases and 4 bases, with 14 bases remaining between them. The CDR3 contains 14 residues. CDR3 DNA: TGTGCCAGCAGTCCCCCGAGGGGAGGCACTGAAGCTTTCTTT. This encodes CASSPPRGGTEAFF.

This clonotype was seen repeatedly, ten times or more. CDR3 bases: TGTGCCAGCGGCCTAGCGGGGGGGGAGCAGTACTTC. This sequence encodes CASGLAGGEQYF. The gene calls are TRBV6-5 and TRBJ2-7, with 12 bases lining up with TRBD2. Germline V gene sequence: CDR1 MNHEY, CDR2 SVGAGI. The CDR3 is 12 amino acids. The V segment lost 8 bases and the J segment 7 bases; nucleotides outside the gene matches: 3.

V gene TRBV20-1 combines with J gene TRBJ2-7; D gene uncertain. The length of the CDR3 is 11 residues. Looked up from germline, CDR1 is DFQATT and CDR2 is SNEGSKA (reference sequence). The V end lost 5 bases, the J end lost 4 bases, and 9 bases lay between the germline ends. Here the CDR3 DNA reads TGCAGTGCTGATCCGTATTACGAGCAGTACTTC. This sequence encodes CSADPYYEQYF.

This clonotype was counted ten times or more. The CDR3 protein is CASSSSTRTGSNTEAFF. CDR3 DNA sequence: TGTGCCAGCAGCTCCTCGACTAGGACAGGGAGTAACACTGAAGCTTTCTTT. The chain uses TRBV7-9 and TRBJ1-1; 8 bases match TRBD1. With 4 bases clipped from V and 2 bases from J, the junction kept 12 bases outside the gene matches. This CDR3 is built from 17 residues. Germline CDR1 SEHNR, CDR2 FQNEAQ (reference sequence).

This clonotype was detected only a few times. The chain has TRBV20-1 and TRBJ2-3; D is ambiguous. The V gene's germline CDR1 is DFQATT and CDR2 SNEGSKA (reference sequence). The V end lost 3 bases, the J end lost 4 bases, and 17 bases lay between the germline ends. CDR3 length: 15 amino acids. The CDR3 sequence: CSASQTLQAPDTQYF. In nucleotides, the CDR3 is TGCAGTGCTAGCCAGACCCTCCAGGCTCCAGATACGCAGTATTTT.

The chain is built from TRBV5-3 and TRBJ2-3; 14 nucleotides agree with TRBD2. TRBV5-3 is known as an ORF, though its function is uncertain. V lost 9 bases to trimming and J lost 6 bases; unmatched junction nucleotides: 12. The CDR3 has 16 amino acids. CDR3: CANSEGLAGVGDTQYF. The DNA for the CDR3 is TGTGCCAACAGCGAGGGACTAGCGGGAGTGGGGGATACGCAGTATTTT.

V and J are TRBV11-2 and TRBJ2-5, with unresolved D. The germline CDR1 and CDR2 sequences are SGHAT and FQNNGV. With 0 bases removed from V and 0 bases from J, the gap between germline ends came to 11 bases. The CDR3 runs to 16 residues. This CDR3 reads CASSLDPRQNQETQYF. Here the CDR3 DNA reads TGTGCCAGCAGCTTAGATCCTCGGCAGAACCAAGAGACCCAGTACTTC.

About this clonotype: This may come from a read error, since a much larger clone is one base off. The gene calls are TRBV5-3 and TRBJ2-7; D assignment may be TRBD1 or TRBD2 (5 bases each). TRBV5-3 is designated an ORF whose function remains uncertain. This CDR3 region has 15 residues. CDR3 bases: TGTGCCAGCAGCTTGGCTCGGGTGGGACCCTACGAGCAGTACTTC. Residues: CASSLARVGPYEQYF.

The DNA for the CDR3 is TGCAGCGTTGAAAGCGGACTAGCGGGGGGCGGGGGTGAGCAGTTCTTC. This translates into CSVESGLAGGGGEQFF. The V gene is TRBV29-1, the J gene TRBJ2-1, with 14 bases aligning to TRBD2. The germline gives CDR1 SQVTM, CDR2 ANQGSEA. The length of the CDR3 is 16 residues. Trimming cost V 2 bases and J 9 bases; bases outside gene matches: 9.

This clonotype was observed a few times. The chain carries TRBV14 and TRBJ2-1; 8 bases are shared with TRBD2. There are 16 residues in the CDR3. Germline V lookup: CDR1 SGHDN, CDR2 FVKESK. The V gene end was trimmed by 8 bases and the J gene end by 3 bases; junction bases not matched to a gene: 12. This CDR3 reads CASGHHSGTLYNEQFF. In DNA form, the CDR3 reads TGTGCCAGCGGACACCATAGCGGGACCCTCTACAATGAGCAGTTCTTC.

Points on this clonotype: A much larger clone sits a single nucleotide away, making a read error possible. The J gene is TRBJ2-7, the V gene TRBV20-1, with D maybe TRBD1 (5 bases). The CDR3 is 13 residues long. Germline V CDR1 and CDR2: DFQATT, SNEGSKA (reference sequence). CDR3 nucleotide sequence: TGCAGTGCTAGAGACAGGGCGACCTACGAGCGGTACTTC. Amino acids: CSARDRATYERYF.

The CDR3 DNA sequence: TGTGCCAGCAGTCGCTGGGGTGCGGCCTACGAGCAGTACTTC. Protein product: CASSRWGAAYEQYF. The rearrangement uses TRBV28 and TRBJ2-7; D is undetermined. V was pared by 5 bases and J by 2 bases, with 13 bases between. The CDR3 has 14 amino acids. Germline CDR1 MDHEN, CDR2 SYDVKM.

The chain employs TRBV12-3 or TRBV12-4 and TRBJ2-2; D unclear. The CDR3 totals 13 residues. Trimming stripped 4 bases from V and 7 bases from J, with 10 bases between. CDR3 bases: TGTGCCAGCAGTTCCTTCACTGGCGGGGAGCTGTTTTTT. It encodes CASSSFTGGELFF.

Concerning this clonotype itself: The junction departs from the called germline gene at one end, perhaps through a read error. The chain carries TRBV6-2 or TRBV6-3 and TRBJ1-1; 9 bases align to TRBD1. Germline loops: CDR1 MNHEY, CDR2 SVGEGT. This CDR3 has 17 amino acids. CDR3 amino acids: CACRPLPGQGLNTEAFF. CDR3 bases: TGTGCCTGCAGACCCCTCCCGGGACAGGGATTGAACACTGAAGCTTTCTTC.

Comments on this clonotype: This clone may be a read error of a much larger clone one base away. V is TRBV6-5 and J is TRBJ1-1; no clear D. V shed 0 bases and J shed 4 bases, with 12 bases lying between them. CDR3 length: 15 amino acids. Germline assignment: CDR1 MNHEY and CDR2 SVGAGI. CDR3 in amino acids: CASSYSEGLSTEAFF. The CDR3 DNA follows: TGTGCCAGCAGTTACTCGGAGGGATTAAGCACTGAAGCTTTCTTT.

The chain uses TRBV6-1 and TRBJ1-1; unclear D gene. V was pared by 4 bases and J by 1 base, with 13 bases between. The CDR3 contains 15 residues. The germline CDR1 and CDR2 sequences are MNHNS and SASEGT. As DNA, the CDR3 is TGTGCCAGCAGTGCCACCGGACCAGCGAACACTGAAGCTTTCTTT. This gives the protein CASSATGPANTEAFF.

This clonotype was seen only a few times. The CDR3 nucleotides read TGTGCCAGCAGCTTAGACGAGGGTGTAGGCTACGAGCAGTACTTC. Its protein product is CASSLDEGVGYEQYF. The V gene is TRBV7-9, the J gene TRBJ2-7, with D possibly being TRBD2 (5 bases). CDR1 and CDR2 from the germline V gene are SEHNR and FQNEAQ (reference sequence). CDR3 size: 15 residues. V lost 1 base and J 3 bases, leaving 13 bases between the germline ends.

The CDR3 region has the DNA TGCGCCAGCAGCCTCGGGACTAGCGGGGGGTTGGGGACCCAGTACTTC. The encoded protein is CASSLGTSGGLGTQYF. V and J are TRBV10-2 and TRBJ2-5; 15 bases map to TRBD2. The germline CDR1 and CDR2 sequences are WSHSY and SAAADI. The CDR3 spans 16 residues. V lost 6 bases and J lost 7; bases outside the gene matches: 9.

This clonotype showed up just a few times. The chain couples TRBV7-8 to TRBJ1-1; D possibly corresponds to TRBD1 (5 bases). The V gene lost 5 bases and the J gene lost 5 bases, with 12 bases spanning the gap. Germline assignment: CDR1 SGHVS and CDR2 FQNEAQ. This CDR3 contains 13 residues. The CDR3 coding sequence is TGTGCCAGCAGCCTACAGAAGGGGACTGAAGCTTTCTTT. It specifies CASSLQKGTEAFF. The full variable domain, rest sourced from reference TRBV7-8 and TRBJ1-1, is GAGVSQSPRYKVAKRGQDVALRCDPISGHVSLFWYQQALGQGPEFLTYFQNEAQLDKSGLPSDRFFAERPEGSVSTLKIQRTQQEDSAVYLCASSLQKGTEAFFGQGTRLTVV.

Comments on this clonotype: Its ends do not fully match the called genes, so a read error is possible. This chain links TRBV5-1 with TRBJ1-6, with unresolved D. The CDR3 sequence is 14 residues long. Germline CDR1 and CDR2: SGHRS and YFSETQ. This chain's CDR3 is CASSLVFQDSPIHF. The CDR3 nucleotides are TGCGCCAGCAGCTTGGTGTTTCAAGATTCACCCATCCACTTT.

This clonotype was seen a few times. The chain employs TRBV6-2 or TRBV6-3 and TRBJ2-7; TRBD2 might be the D (6 bases). The length of the CDR3 is 13 residues. Trimming stripped 2 bases from V and 4 bases from J, with 9 bases between. Germline V CDR1 and CDR2: MNHEY, SVGEGT. The CDR3 bases are TGTGCCAGCAGTTACGGGGGGAAATACGAGCAGTACTTC. Protein product: CASSYGGKYEQYF.

The chain has TRBV6-2 or TRBV6-3 and TRBJ1-1; D is unclear. CDR1 and CDR2 (germline): MNHEY, SVGEGT. Trimming took 9 bases from V and 1 from J, leaving 12 bases between them. CDR3 length equals 13 residues. The DNA for the CDR3 is TGTGCCAGTGCTGGACTTCAGAACACTGAAGCTTTCTTT. Protein product: CASAGLQNTEAFF.

V and J are TRBV4-1 and TRBJ1-1, with 7 bases fitting TRBD1. Trimming took 5 bases from V and 5 from J; bases not matched to a gene: 8. CDR1 is MGHRA, CDR2 YSYEKL, per germline. The CDR3 length is 14 residues. This chain's CDR3 is CASSARTGKTEAFF. CDR3 DNA: TGCGCCAGCAGCGCACGGACAGGCAAAACTGAAGCTTTCTTT.

The chain is built from TRBV7-9 and TRBJ2-2; a possible D gene is TRBD1 (6 bases). Germline values: CDR1 SEHNR, CDR2 FQNEAQ (reference sequence). Trimming took 4 bases from V and 6 from J, leaving 18 bases between them. The CDR3 is made up of 16 amino acids. For the CDR3, the DNA is TGTGCCAGCAGCTCGCCAATACAGGGACCCCCCGGGGAGCTGTTTTTT. Translated, it gives CASSSPIQGPPGELFF. The full variable domain, with the rest looked up from reference TRBV7-9 and TRBJ2-2, is DTGVSQNPRHKITKRGQNVTFRCDPISEHNRLYWYRQTLGQGPEFLTYFQNEAQLEKSRLLSDRFSAERPKGSFSTLEIQRTEQGDSAMYLCASSSPIQGPPGELFFGEGSRLTVL.